Following are 3 T cell receptor beta chains from one sample sequenced in a study of blood T cell repertoires in COVID-19. The repertoire was sequenced with immunoSEQ multiplex PCR; TCRdb's copy has only in-frame clones and lacks some. The sample lists 100,000 to 150,000 clones; under 85% were seen once. Sequenced material: peripheral blood. These receptors came from a man in his forties with active or convalescent COVID-19.

J is TRBJ1-2 and V is TRBV2, with unresolved D. From germline, CDR1 is SNHLY and CDR2 FYNNEI. The CDR3 has 13 residues. The germline V and J ends were trimmed by 3 bases and 4 bases, with 9 bases remaining between them. CDR3 residues: CASSDGSTYGYTF. In DNA form, the CDR3 reads TGTGCCAGCAGTGACGGGTCTACCTATGGCTACACCTTC. The whole variable domain, remainder taken from reference TRBV2 and TRBJ1-2, is EPEVTQTPSHQVTQMGQEVILRCVPISNHLYFYWYRQILGQKVEFLVSFYNNEISEKSEIFDDQFSVERPDGSNFTLKIRSTKLEDSAMYFCASSDGSTYGYTFGSGTRLTVV.

V usage is TRBV10-3 and J usage is TRBJ1-5; the match to TRBD1 covers 11 bases. CDR3 length: 17 residues. The junction had 8 bases not matched to a gene; V was cut back by 4 bases and J by 3 bases. Germline V gene sequence: CDR1 ENHRY, CDR2 SYGVKD. The CDR3: CAISAPGTGGNNQPQHF. The CDR3 coding sequence is TGTGCCATCAGTGCCCCCGGGACAGGGGGAAACAATCAGCCCCAGCATTTT.

This clone was detected a few times. This chain uses TRBV9 with TRBJ2-2; TRBD2 aligns across 8 bases. The CDR3 length is 19 residues. The V gene end was trimmed by 0 bases and the J gene end by 4 bases; junction bases not matched to a gene: 14. Germline values: CDR1 SGDLS, CDR2 YYNGEE. Here the CDR3 reads CASSVDRTSLKEGTGELFF. The CDR3 DNA reads TGTGCCAGCAGCGTAGATAGGACTAGCCTAAAAGAAGGCACCGGGGAGCTGTTTTTT.